This TCR beta chain was recovered during a study of siplizumab effects on memory and regulatory T cells. Study-wide findings and caveats: In the presence of siplizumab, alloreactive sequences traceable to unstimulated CD4+ memory cells were significantly reduced. Apparently key alloresponse contributors, naive T cells also seemed more diverse than memory cells. It was never confirmed that proliferating Tregs from siplizumab cultures were suppressive.

With regard to this clone: Its antigen is unidentified.

Assayed TCR templates numbered 85,000 to 100,000 for each sample. Libraries were prepared by immunoSEQ multiplex PCR; TCRdb keeps only in-frame clonotypes and omits some of them. Of 75,000 to 100,000 clones detected, 94% appear once; the ten largest clones hold roughly 0.3%. Trimming took 0 bases from V and 0 from J, leaving 9 bases between them. Germline V gene lookup returns CDR1 GTSNPN and CDR2 SVGIG (reference sequence). The CDR3 contains 15 residues. Specimen: non-Treg CD4+ T cells sorted from blood. V usage is TRBV30 and J usage is TRBJ1-3; D not certain. The clonotype comes from a human donor in good health. The CDR3 reads CAWSVRRASGNTIYF. The CDR3 region has the DNA TGTGCCTGGAGTGTACGGAGGGCCTCTGGAAACACCATATATTTT.